This is a list of T cell receptor beta chains from one sample in a study of blood T cell repertoires in COVID-19. The table came from immunoSEQ multiplex PCR; TCRdb's copy has only in-frame clones and leaves some out. The sample has 55,000 to 90,000 clones; around 90% are singletons. Source material: peripheral blood. The receptors were gathered from a human donor in a cohort sampled during active COVID-19. Both conserved end residues are part of each CDR3. D genes are given only for firm matches. Size values are once, few and many counts, or a class for expanded clones, and some rows have none.

j_gene: TRBJ2-3; abundance: -; d_gene: TRBD2; v_gene: TRBV2; CDR3aa: CASSEEGLGGYTQYF; CDR3nt: TGTGCCAGCAGTGAAGAGGGACTAGGTGGATATACGCAGTATTTT
j_gene: TRBJ1-4; abundance: -; d_gene: TRBD1; v_gene: TRBV6-5; CDR3aa: CASTPGGYEKLFF; CDR3nt: TGTGCCAGCACGCCAGGGGGCTATGAAAAACTGTTTTTT
j_gene: TRBJ2-2; abundance: -; d_gene: TRBD2; v_gene: TRBV14; CDR3aa: CASSHPGSESGTNTGELFF; CDR3nt: TGTGCCAGCAGCCACCCGGGGTCGGAGAGCGGGACGAACACCGGGGAGCTGTTTTTT
j_gene: TRBJ1-5; abundance: -; d_gene: TRBD1; v_gene: TRBV16; CDR3aa: CASSQSTGVYSNQPQHF; CDR3nt: TGTGCCAGCAGCCAATCGACAGGGGTCTATAGCAATCAGCCCCAGCATTTT
j_gene: TRBJ2-1; abundance: -; d_gene: -; v_gene: TRBV6-5; CDR3aa: CASSQGSSTNEQFF; CDR3nt: TGTGCCAGCAGTCAGGGATCGAGCACGAATGAGCAGTTCTTC
j_gene: TRBJ2-3; abundance: -; d_gene: -; v_gene: TRBV12-3/TRBV12-4; CDR3aa: CASSPPADTQYF; CDR3nt: TGTGCCAGCAGTCCCCCCGCAGATACGCAGTATTTT
j_gene: TRBJ2-3; abundance: -; d_gene: TRBD1; v_gene: TRBV7-2; CDR3aa: CASSHGDRGHTQYF; CDR3nt: TGTGCCAGCAGTCATGGAGACAGGGGACATACGCAGTATTTT
j_gene: TRBJ2-7; abundance: few; d_gene: -; v_gene: TRBV18; CDR3aa: CASSLLGATTVHEQYF; CDR3nt: TGTGCCAGCTCACTCTTGGGAGCGACCACAGTCCACGAGCAGTACTTC
j_gene: TRBJ2-1; abundance: -; d_gene: -; v_gene: TRBV7-9; CDR3aa: CASSADGNYNEQFF; CDR3nt: TGTGCCAGCAGCGCCGACGGGAACTACAATGAGCAGTTCTTC
j_gene: TRBJ2-2; abundance: -; d_gene: -; v_gene: TRBV3-1/TRBV3-2; CDR3aa: CASSHAGGELFF; CDR3nt: TGTGCCAGCAGCCATGCAGGCGGGGAGCTGTTTTTT
j_gene: TRBJ2-3; abundance: -; d_gene: -; v_gene: TRBV7-2; CDR3aa: CASSLDAGTDTQYF; CDR3nt: TGTGCCAGCAGCTTAGACGCGGGGACAGATACGCAGTATTTT
j_gene: TRBJ2-7; abundance: -; d_gene: -; v_gene: TRBV4-1; CDR3aa: CASSQDTGALEQYF; CDR3nt: TGCGCCAGCAGCCAAGATACTGGGGCGCTCGAGCAGTACTTC
j_gene: TRBJ2-2; abundance: -; d_gene: -; v_gene: TRBV5-1; CDR3aa: CASSLATEGTGELFF; CDR3nt: TGCGCCAGCAGCTTGGCGACGGAGGGGACCGGGGAGCTGTTTTTT
j_gene: TRBJ1-2; abundance: -; d_gene: TRBD1; v_gene: TRBV3-1/TRBV3-2; CDR3aa: CASSLRDRERSGYTF; CDR3nt: TGTGCCAGCAGCCTCCGGGACAGGGAGAGGAGTGGCTACACCTTC
j_gene: TRBJ1-2; abundance: -; d_gene: -; v_gene: TRBV6-1; CDR3aa: CASSETLVGGRGGYTF; CDR3nt: TGTGCCAGCAGTGAAACCCTTGTGGGGGGGCGGGGTGGCTACACCTTC
j_gene: TRBJ2-3; abundance: -; d_gene: -; v_gene: TRBV7-7; CDR3aa: CASSWSYPSTDTQYF; CDR3nt: TGTGCTAGCAGCTGGTCCTACCCTAGCACAGATACGCAGTATTTT
j_gene: TRBJ2-2; abundance: -; d_gene: TRBD2; v_gene: TRBV7-3; CDR3aa: CASSLTRGRTTGELFF; CDR3nt: TGTGCCAGCAGCTTAACGCGGGGGAGGACCACCGGGGAGCTGTTTTTT
j_gene: TRBJ1-1; abundance: -; d_gene: TRBD1; v_gene: TRBV27; CDR3aa: CASWDSVNTEAFF; CDR3nt: TGTGCCAGCTGGGACAGCGTGAACACTGAAGCTTTCTTT
j_gene: TRBJ2-1; abundance: -; d_gene: -; v_gene: TRBV28; CDR3aa: CASSRSGSPYNEQFF; CDR3nt: TGTGCCAGCAGCCGAAGCGGATCTCCCTACAATGAGCAGTTCTTC
j_gene: TRBJ1-3; abundance: once; d_gene: -; v_gene: TRBV25-1; CDR3aa: CASSEYGGAISGNTIYF; CDR3nt: TGTGCCAGCAGTGAATATGGAGGGGCGATCTCTGGAAACACCATATATTTT
j_gene: TRBJ2-3; abundance: -; d_gene: -; v_gene: TRBV9; CDR3aa: CASSVRSGHTDTQYF; CDR3nt: TGTGCCAGCAGTGTAAGGAGCGGGCACACAGATACGCAGTATTTT
j_gene: TRBJ2-3; abundance: -; d_gene: TRBD1; v_gene: TRBV29-1; CDR3aa: CSVRPVTGATDTQYF; CDR3nt: TGCAGCGTTAGACCTGTGACAGGGGCAACAGATACGCAGTATTTT
j_gene: TRBJ1-2; abundance: -; d_gene: -; v_gene: TRBV27; CDR3aa: CASSFGGNLNYGYTF; CDR3nt: TGTGCCAGCAGTTTCGGGGGGAACCTTAACTATGGCTACACCTTC
j_gene: TRBJ2-1; abundance: -; d_gene: TRBD2; v_gene: TRBV19; CDR3aa: CASTSGSINEQFF; CDR3nt: TGTGCCAGTACTAGCGGGAGTATCAATGAGCAGTTCTTC
j_gene: TRBJ1-4; abundance: -; d_gene: TRBD1; v_gene: TRBV3-1/TRBV3-2; CDR3aa: CASSQSGGNEKLFF; CDR3nt: TGTGCCAGCAGCCAGTCAGGGGGGAATGAAAAACTGTTTTTT
j_gene: TRBJ1-2; abundance: -; d_gene: TRBD1; v_gene: TRBV4-2; CDR3aa: CASSMQGAAGGYTF; CDR3nt: TGTGCCAGCAGCATGCAGGGGGCAGCGGGAGGCTACACCTTC
j_gene: TRBJ2-3; abundance: -; d_gene: -; v_gene: TRBV10-3; CDR3aa: CAISEGQGLPADTQYF; CDR3nt: TGTGCCATCAGTGAGGGGCAGGGATTACCGGCGGATACGCAGTATTTT
j_gene: TRBJ2-3; abundance: once; d_gene: -; v_gene: TRBV6-5; CDR3aa: CASTERNTDTQYF; CDR3nt: TGTGCCAGCACAGAAAGAAACACAGATACGCAGTATTTT
j_gene: TRBJ2-3; abundance: -; d_gene: -; v_gene: TRBV5-4; CDR3aa: CASSLPGQFTDTQYF; CDR3nt: TGTGCCAGCAGCTTGCCGGGACAATTCACAGATACGCAGTATTTT
j_gene: TRBJ2-3; abundance: -; d_gene: -; v_gene: TRBV27; CDR3aa: CASSPELASTDTQYF; CDR3nt: TGTGCCAGCAGTCCCGAACTAGCCAGCACAGATACGCAGTATTTT
j_gene: TRBJ2-3; abundance: -; d_gene: TRBD2; v_gene: TRBV6-4; CDR3aa: CASSESSGGTDTQYF; CDR3nt: TGTGCCAGCAGTGAATCGAGCGGGGGCACAGATACGCAGTATTTT
j_gene: TRBJ1-5; abundance: -; d_gene: TRBD1; v_gene: TRBV18; CDR3aa: CASSPGQVDQPQHF; CDR3nt: TGTGCCAGCTCACCAGGACAGGTGGATCAGCCCCAGCATTTT
j_gene: TRBJ2-5; abundance: -; d_gene: -; v_gene: TRBV10-3; CDR3aa: CAISEDGVQETQYF; CDR3nt: TGTGCCATCAGTGAAGATGGAGTCCAAGAGACCCAGTACTTC
j_gene: TRBJ2-7; abundance: -; d_gene: -; v_gene: TRBV11-2; CDR3aa: CASSRFGESYEQYF; CDR3nt: TGTGCCAGCAGCCGGTTCGGGGAGTCCTACGAGCAGTACTTC
j_gene: TRBJ2-3; abundance: -; d_gene: TRBD2; v_gene: TRBV3-1/TRBV3-2; CDR3aa: CASSSDVAGATDTQYF; CDR3nt: TGTGCCAGCAGCTCCGACGTGGCGGGAGCCACAGATACGCAGTATTTT
j_gene: TRBJ2-7; abundance: -; d_gene: TRBD2; v_gene: TRBV4-1; CDR3aa: CASSRGAGGLQSEQYF; CDR3nt: TGCGCCAGCAGCCGGGGGGCGGGAGGGCTCCAGAGCGAGCAGTACTTC
j_gene: TRBJ2-7; abundance: -; d_gene: TRBD2; v_gene: TRBV4-2; CDR3aa: CASSQPSGTPYEQYF; CDR3nt: TGTGCCAGCAGCCAACCTAGCGGAACCCCCTACGAGCAGTACTTC
j_gene: TRBJ1-4; abundance: -; d_gene: -; v_gene: TRBV7-9; CDR3aa: CASSYRTENEKLFF; CDR3nt: TGTGCCAGCAGCTACCGGACAGAAAATGAAAAACTGTTTTTT
j_gene: TRBJ2-3; abundance: -; d_gene: TRBD2; v_gene: TRBV4-2; CDR3aa: CASSQAGTSGGGTDTQYF; CDR3nt: TGTGCCAGCAGCCAAGCGGGTACTAGCGGGGGGGGGACAGATACGCAGTATTTT
j_gene: TRBJ2-1; abundance: -; d_gene: TRBD2; v_gene: TRBV19; CDR3aa: CASSINSGSSSYNEQFF; CDR3nt: TGTGCCAGTAGTATTAACAGCGGGAGTTCCTCCTACAATGAGCAGTTCTTC
j_gene: TRBJ2-2; abundance: once; d_gene: -; v_gene: TRBV5-5; CDR3aa: CASRLLAAGIGAGELFF; CDR3nt: TGTGCCAGCAGGTTACTAGCTGCGGGGATAGGGGCCGGGGAGCTGTTTTTT
j_gene: TRBJ1-1; abundance: -; d_gene: -; v_gene: TRBV30; CDR3aa: CAGMGRGAEAFF; CDR3nt: TGTGCGGGGATGGGCAGGGGAGCTGAAGCTTTCTTT
j_gene: TRBJ2-3; abundance: -; d_gene: TRBD1; v_gene: TRBV7-6; CDR3aa: CASSLGRQGSTDTQYF; CDR3nt: TGTGCCAGCAGCTTAGGGCGACAGGGTAGCACAGATACGCAGTATTTT
j_gene: TRBJ2-6; abundance: -; d_gene: -; v_gene: TRBV9; CDR3aa: CASSPRVSPGANVLTF; CDR3nt: TGTGCCAGCAGCCCCCGGGTCTCTCCTGGGGCCAACGTCCTGACTTTC
j_gene: TRBJ2-1; abundance: -; d_gene: -; v_gene: TRBV4-1; CDR3aa: CASSQDGGSSYNEQFF; CDR3nt: TGCGCCAGCAGCCAAGATGGCGGGTCGAGTTACAATGAGCAGTTCTTC